This is a list of T cell receptor beta chains from one sample in a study of cytomegalovirus exposure and HLA in healthy donors. TCRdb's copy holds only in-frame clones and misses some; the assay was immunoSEQ multiplex PCR. The sample yields some 150,000 clones, roughly 80% seen once. The sample was PBMCs. These receptors originate from a woman in her thirties or forties in good health and CMV-seropositive. CDR3s leave out the opening cysteine and the closing phenylalanine or tryptophan. D genes are given only for firm matches.

D gene	J gene	V gene	CDR3 protein
TRBD2	TRBJ2-7	TRBV13	ASSFGAGDEQY
TRBD1	TRBJ2-7	TRBV6-1	ASSERGRGYEQY
.	TRBJ2-2	TRBV28	ASYPGTLNTGELF
.	TRBJ1-1	TRBV7-9	ASRRDTYEAF
.	TRBJ1-1	TRBV29-1	SADRPTGNGEAF
TRBD1	TRBJ1-5	TRBV5-1	ASSLEGQGNQPQH
.	TRBJ2-3	TRBV6-1	ASSPGSPDTQY
.	TRBJ1-5	TRBV15	ATSRDRGGGQPQH
TRBD1	TRBJ1-5	TRBV5-1	ASSEGDSPLLPQH
.	TRBJ1-1	TRBV30	AWSARNTEAF
.	TRBJ2-3	TRBV9	ASSVAHGISTDTQY
.	TRBJ2-3	TRBV6-5	ASSRGFPDTQY
.	TRBJ2-2	TRBV6-1	ASKASGTGELF
TRBD1	TRBJ2-1	TRBV29-1	SVKGAGDEQF
TRBD1	TRBJ1-1	TRBV7-9	ASSLEEGDRGPNTEAF
.	TRBJ1-5	TRBV6-1	ASSTSQDQPQH
TRBD2	TRBJ2-1	TRBV6-1	ASSDGLADYNEQF
TRBD2	TRBJ2-5	TRBV27	ASSNPKLAGGETQY